This entry features one T cell receptor (beta chain) sequence. The data were obtained in a study of cytomegalovirus exposure and HLA in healthy donors. The primer mix had 60 Vbeta and 13 Jbeta primers. Clones were sequenced by immunoSEQ multiplex PCR, and TCRdb holds only the in-frame ones, with some missing. This sample's table reports 110,000 to 150,000 clones. This receptor was obtained from a male donor in good health and CMV-seronegative. Sequences were obtained from PBMCs.

The CDR3 loop is CASSPQGAEQFF. The CDR3, as DNA: TGTGCCAGCAGTCCCCAGGGGGCTGAGCAGTTCTTC. V and J are TRBV28 and TRBJ2-1, with 8 positions matching TRBD1. The germline CDR1 and CDR2 sequences are MDHEN and SYDVKM. V lost 5 bases to trimming and J lost 9 bases; unmatched junction nucleotides: 3. There are 12 residues in the CDR3.